The 23 T cell receptor beta chains reported below all come from one sample, sequenced in a study of shared clonotypes between healthy human individuals. Sequencing used immunoSEQ multiplex PCR; TCRdb keeps in-frame clones, though not all of them. The sample carries 2 million to 2.5 million clones, approximately 93% recorded once. Sequenced input: naive CD4+ T cells from PBMCs. The subset here: CD45RA+ positively selected. The receptors derive from a man aged 18 to 29 in good health. Some clones in this sample may be carry-over from other donors' samples.

The CDR3 loop is CASSPIWERDHQETQYF. In nucleotides, the CDR3 is TGTGCCAGCAGCCCTATATGGGAAAGGGACCACCAAGAGACCCAGTACTTC. The gene calls are TRBV7-9 and TRBJ2-5; D may match TRBD1 or TRBD2 (5 bases each). This CDR3 region has 17 residues. Germline V CDR1 and CDR2: SEHNR, FQNEAQ (reference sequence). Deletions cut 5 bases from V and 0 bases from J, with 19 bases between.

In regard to this clone: One junction end does not reproduce the germline sequence, and a read error may be involved. The rearrangement joins TRBV5-8 to TRBJ1-1; 9 bases are a match to TRBD1. This CDR3 spans 16 amino acids. Germline values: CDR1 SGHTS, CDR2 YDEGEE. The CDR3 bases are TGTGCCAGCAGCTTTGGGACAGGGTTCGTGAAGACTGAAGCTTTCTTT. This encodes CASSFGTGFVKTEAFF.

The sample holds a few counts of this clone. V and J are TRBV19 and TRBJ1-5, with D unclear. Germline V gives CDR1 LNHDA, CDR2 SQIVND (reference sequence). V lost 4 bases, J lost 2 bases, and 12 bases lay in between. This CDR3 is 15 amino acids long. The DNA for the CDR3 is TGTGCCAGTAGTACCGTGGGTTTGGGCAATCAGCCCCAGCATTTT. This translates into CASSTVGLGNQPQHF.

The genes are TRBV27 and TRBJ2-2; possible D gene TRBD2, 5 bases. V lost 6 bases and J 6 bases, leaving 8 bases between the germline ends. This CDR3 region has 12 residues. The germline V gene encodes CDR1 MNHEY and CDR2 SMNVEV (reference sequence). DNA of the CDR3: TGTGCCAGCAGGGGAGTGGCCGGGGAGCTGTTTTTT. It codes for CASRGVAGELFF.

This clone was recorded once. Given the absence of the conserved phenylalanine or tryptophan at the CDR3 end, a read error is likely. The limits of the CDR3 on the DNA are not certain, so only TCRdb's listed CDR3 is given. This chain uses TRBV28 with TRBJ2-7; the table's D call of TRBD1 was not tested on the DNA. The V gene's germline CDR1 is MDHEN and CDR2 SYDVKM. Inclusive of both ends, the CDR3 amounts to 12 amino acids. CDR3 residues: CASSPLRDRVDL.

The rearrangement joins TRBV5-4 to TRBJ2-7; D might be TRBD1 (5 bases). This CDR3 comprises 13 residues. CDR1 is SGHNT and CDR2 is YYREEE in the germline V gene (reference sequence). V was cut by 4 bases and J by 7 bases, with 15 bases left in between. The CDR3, as DNA: TGTGCCAGCAGCCTACAGGCCTCTGGTGAGCAGTACTTC. Its translation is CASSLQASGEQYF.

CDR3 amino acids: CASSRPGQEPLAKNIQYF. CDR3 nucleotides: TGCGCCAGCAGCCGACCGGGACAGGAGCCCCTAGCCAAAAACATTCAGTACTTC. The rearrangement joins TRBV4-1 to TRBJ2-4; 8 nucleotides align to TRBD1. The CDR3 has 18 amino acids. The germline V gene has CDR1 MGHRA and CDR2 YSYEKL. V shed 4 bases and J 0 bases; nucleotides not matched to a gene: 11.

The gene calls are TRBV6-5 and TRBJ2-5; TRBD2 is a possible D gene (6 bases). V shed 9 bases and J shed 5 bases, with 19 bases lying between them. Germline-derived CDR1 and CDR2 are MNHEY and SVGAGI. CDR3 length equals 14 residues. The CDR3 here is CASGVRGAWETQYF. The CDR3 DNA is TGTGCCAGTGGGGTGCGGGGTGCATGGGAGACCCAGTACTTC.

This clone has just one count. This chain links TRBV2 with TRBJ2-3; 9 bases line up with TRBD2. Germline assignment: CDR1 SNHLY and CDR2 FYNNEI. This CDR3 has 17 amino acids. V lost 6 bases to trimming and J lost 7 bases; unmatched junction nucleotides: 17. CDR3 in amino acids: CASRPGVSGRNSNTQYF. As DNA, the CDR3 is TGTGCCAGCAGACCTGGGGTTAGCGGGAGAAACTCGAATACGCAGTATTTT.

This clone has only one observation. The chain uses TRBV6-5 and TRBJ1-1; the D is unclear. The V end was cut by 5 bases, the J end by 3 bases, with 16 bases between. Germline values: CDR1 MNHEY, CDR2 SVGAGI. This CDR3 has 15 amino acids. The CDR3 region is CASSSSGGRYTEAFF. The CDR3, as DNA: TGTGCCAGCAGTAGCTCGGGAGGCAGATACACTGAAGCTTTCTTT.

The gene calls are TRBV5-1 and TRBJ2-7; D possibly matches TRBD1 or TRBD2 (6 bases each). From germline, CDR1 is SGHRS and CDR2 YFSETQ. This CDR3 region has 14 residues. V shed 0 bases and J shed 7 bases, with 14 bases lying between them. The CDR3 reads CASSLGGGTWEQYF. CDR3 sequence (DNA): TGCGCCAGCAGCTTGGGAGGGGGGACATGGGAGCAGTACTTC.

The chain uses TRBV5-1 and TRBJ2-7; D uncertain. In germline, CDR1 is SGHRS, CDR2 YFSETQ. Trimming left V 2 bases short and J 6 bases short, with 12 bases between. There are 13 residues in the CDR3. The DNA for the CDR3 is TGCGCCAGCAGCTTAAGTCCCGGTCGCGAGCAGTACTTC. Its protein is CASSLSPGREQYF. The full variable domain, in which reference TRBV5-1 and TRBJ2-7 provide the parts outside the CDR3, is KAGVTQTPRYLIKTRGQQVTLSCSPISGHRSVSWYQQTPGQGLQFLFEYFSETQRNKGNFPGRFSGRQFSNSRSEMNVSTLELGDSALYLCASSLSPGREQYFGPGTRLTVT.

J is TRBJ2-4 and V is TRBV2; TRBD2 is a possible D gene (5 bases). Per the germline V gene, CDR1 is SNHLY and CDR2 is FYNNEI. This CDR3 contains 15 residues. Trimming shortened V by 6 bases and J by 3 bases, and 15 bases separated the two germline ends. As DNA, the CDR3 is TGTGCCAGCAGGGCCGGCGGGTCTAACAAAAACATTCAGTACTTC. Translated: CASRAGGSNKNIQYF.

This chain connects TRBV7-6 to TRBJ2-7; maybe TRBD1 (5 bases). The V gene's germline CDR1 is SGHVS and CDR2 FNYEAQ. The length of the CDR3 is 12 residues. Trimming pared 4 bases from V and 5 bases from J, leaving 9 bases between. The CDR3 region has the DNA TGTGCCAGCAGCTCTCAGGGCCACGAGCAGTACTTC. It codes for CASSSQGHEQYF.

The chain's CDR3 is CASSQGVPGYTF. The CDR3 region has the DNA TGTGCCAGCAGCCAGGGGGTTCCGGGCTACACCTTC. This sequence joins TRBV7-2 and TRBJ1-2; TRBD1 agrees at 7 bases. The germline V gene has CDR1 SGHTA and CDR2 FQGNSA. V lost 5 bases to trimming and J lost 8 bases; unmatched junction nucleotides: 5. This CDR3 comprises 12 residues.

The chain employs TRBV5-1 and TRBJ1-1, with a possible D match to TRBD1 (5 bases). CDR1 and CDR2 from the germline V gene are SGHRS and YFSETQ. Trimming cost V 0 bases and J 0 bases, with 12 bases left between them. This CDR3 has 16 residues. The CDR3 DNA reads TGCGCCAGCAGCTTGGCCCAGGGCAGTGTGAACACTGAAGCTTTCTTT. Translating gives CASSLAQGSVNTEAFF. The full variable domain, completed using reference TRBV5-1 and TRBJ1-1, is KAGVTQTPRYLIKTRGQQVTLSCSPISGHRSVSWYQQTPGQGLQFLFEYFSETQRNKGNFPGRFSGRQFSNSRSEMNVSTLELGDSALYLCASSLAQGSVNTEAFFGQGTRLTVV.

The V and J genes are TRBV27 and TRBJ1-1, with a tentative D call TRBD1 (5 bases). This CDR3 contains 12 residues. The germline V and J ends were trimmed by 4 bases and 10 bases, with 13 bases remaining between them. Germline CDR1 MNHEY, CDR2 SMNVEV (reference sequence). CDR3: CASSSQWGRAFF. CDR3 DNA sequence: TGTGCCAGCAGTTCCCAATGGGGGAGAGCTTTCTTT.

This chain connects TRBV6-5 to TRBJ2-3, with D perhaps TRBD1 (6 bases). The germline V gene has CDR1 MNHEY and CDR2 SVGAGI. V was cut by 4 bases and J by 11 bases, with 13 bases left in between. This CDR3 spans 12 amino acids. CDR3 amino acids: CASSSRGWGQYF. The CDR3 nucleotides are TGTGCCAGCAGTTCCAGGGGATGGGGGCAGTATTTT.

Details on this clone: Other DNA sequences from this sample encode an identical CDR3 as well. Written as DNA, the CDR3 is TGTGCCATCAGTGAGTCAGGCGGGCAGCCCCAGCATTTT. The encoded protein is CAISESGGQPQHF. This sequence joins TRBV10-3 and TRBJ1-5; D is unresolved. Trimming removed 0 bases at V and 7 bases at J, with 7 bases between. Looked up from germline, CDR1 is ENHRY and CDR2 is SYGVKD. This CDR3 spans 13 amino acids.

The CDR3 nucleotides read TGTGCCAGCAGCTCCCAGGCGGGTAATGAAAAACTGTTTTTT. Amino acids: CASSSQAGNEKLFF. The chain has TRBV5-4 and TRBJ1-4; D is undetermined. Germline V CDR1 and CDR2: SGHNT, YYREEE (reference sequence). The CDR3 consists of 14 residues. V was trimmed by 3 bases and J by 4 bases, leaving 10 bases between them. The full variable domain, its missing parts supplied by reference TRBV5-4 and TRBJ1-4, is ETGVTQSPTHLIKTRGQQVTLRCSSQSGHNTVSWYQQALGQGPQFIFQYYREEENGRGNFPPRFSGLQFPNYSSELNVNALELDDSALYLCASSSQAGNEKLFFGSGTQLSVL.

The rearrangement uses TRBV4-3 and TRBJ2-2; TRBD1 is a possible D gene (6 bases). V was shortened by 1 base and J by 4 bases, with 16 bases between the two germline ends. The CDR3 is 17 amino acids. Germline values: CDR1 LGHNA, CDR2 YSLEER. The CDR3 loop is CASSQAATGSLTGELFF. CDR3 nucleotides: TGCGCCAGCAGCCAAGCCGCGACAGGATCACTCACCGGGGAGCTGTTTTTT.

The chain is built from TRBV7-9 and TRBJ2-2; TRBD1 matches at 7 bases. In germline, CDR1 is SEHNR, CDR2 FQNEAQ (reference sequence). The junction had 12 bases not matched to a gene; V was cut back by 7 bases and J by 4 bases. The length of the CDR3 is 16 residues. CDR3 region: CASIPSGAGGTGELFF. For the CDR3, the DNA is TGTGCCAGCATCCCATCAGGGGCAGGGGGCACCGGGGAGCTGTTTTTT.

The chain couples TRBV27 to TRBJ2-7; D possibly corresponds to TRBD2 (6 bases). The germline V and J ends were trimmed by 3 bases and 6 bases, with 18 bases remaining between them. Looked up from germline, CDR1 is MNHEY and CDR2 is SMNVEV (reference sequence). The length of the CDR3 is 15 residues. The DNA of the CDR3 is TGTGCCAGCAGTTTCGGTGGGGCTAGCGTATTCGAGCAGTACTTC. Protein sequence: CASSFGGASVFEQYF.